The T cell receptor beta chain described here comes from a study of early T cells in non-severe SARS-CoV-2 infection. Turning to the study itself: The chains were unpaired, and the sequenced material was bulk RNA from unsorted whole blood.

A note on this clonotype: Its antigen remains unidentified.

Unique molecular identifiers were affixed to single, distinct cDNA molecules. MiXCR was run by TCRdb on the 5' RACE reads, yielding one entry per CDR3 protein. The table has about 66,000 distinct CDR3 sequences, 9.1% seen once. Germline CDR1 is SGHRS and CDR2 is YFSETQ. This CDR3 is 16 amino acids long. J was trimmed by 1 base and V by 3 bases; bases with no gene match: 3. Study-level findings and limits: Missing private and CD4 specificities, VDJdb matching favored anti-spike CD8 responses.

Material: whole blood. This clonotype originated in an adult who was a healthcare worker with PCR-confirmed SARS-CoV-2 infection or an uninfected control (not recorded which). The V gene is TRBV5-1, the J gene TRBJ2-2; TRBD2 aligns across 10 bases. The CDR3: CASSYSSGRNTGELFF. The CDR3 DNA reads as TGCGCCAGCAGCTACTCTAGCGGGAGGAACACCGGGGAGCTGTTTTTT.